There are a few counts of the clone carrying this TCR beta chain. The record originates from a study of blood T cells in healthy people across ages. CDR1 is SGHVS and CDR2 is FQNEAQ in the germline V gene. The CDR3 loop spans 19 amino acids. The junction had 10 bases not matched to a gene; V was cut back by 5 bases and J by 0 bases. The second PCR ran roughly 7 to 12 cycles with a sample-barcoded 5' primer and J-beta primers. A single record per CDR3 protein comes from TCRdb applying MiXCR to the 5' RACE reads. The sample includes 1.5 million to 2 million distinct CDR3 sequences, roughly 43% of them seen just once.

The clonotype originates from a human donor in good health. The V gene is TRBV7-8, the J gene TRBJ2-1; 13 nucleotides line up with TRBD2. The sample was blood. CDR3 in amino acids: CASSAGLAGVFSSYNEQFF. Here the CDR3 DNA reads TGTGCCAGCAGCGCAGGACTAGCGGGGGTCTTTAGCTCCTACAATGAGCAGTTCTTC.